This TCR beta chain came from a study of blood T cell repertoires in COVID-19 (TCRdb year 2020). Describing the broader study: Samples covering the acute and convalescent phases of COVID-19 were provided by collaborators in the United States, Italy and Spain. The prospective study material was composed of cDNA or gDNA derived from T cells, B-cell-depleted T cells, or PBMCs. The dataset comprised deeply sampled blood TCRbeta repertoires from subjects exposed to, actively infected with, or recovered from COVID-19. The repertoires were made available in a free public database intended to serve as a resource for research on the immune response to SARS-CoV-2. Samples came from the ongoing ImmuneRACE study (first 160 participants) plus 1,254 subjects from 6 global collaborators. Sample metadata almost always included a de-identified subject ID, COVID-19 status, age in years and sex. HLA class I and class II types, where available, came from metadata supplied by the sample provider rather than from assay-based typing.

The immunoSEQ Assay, a bias-controlled multiplex PCR, was used to amplify TCRbeta CDR3 regions from genomic DNA. The authors' analysis ran thus. The number of nucleated cells in each sample was estimated from the amplification of reference gene primers within the assay. Sequence reads were collapsed and filtered to measure the absolute abundance of every unique TCRbeta CDR3 rearrangement. For each sample, productive Simpson clonality was calculated as the square root of Simpson's diversity index over productive rearrangements. TCRdb obtained this table from immuneACCESS and retained in-frame rearrangements with V and J assigned. These tables miss some clones; where compared with another copy, unresolved V genes account for less than half of the shortfall, and the remainder is unexplained. That table gives V, J and clone size, and the DNA gave D and trimming. The sample records hundreds of thousands of clones, approximately 80% of which are singletons. In total, the top ten clones hold just under 7.5% of the sample.

Each collaborating institution followed its own protocols to collect whole blood in K2EDTA tubes. For TCRbeta analysis, collaborator samples were shipped as frozen whole blood, as isolated PBMCs, or as DNA extracted from either sample type. On this clone: The target of this receptor is not known. There are no base qualities to consult, and no much larger clone falls within one base.

Measured from the cysteine to the phenylalanine, the CDR3 is 14 residues long. The DNA shown is the 42-base CDR3, in frame from base 1. CDR1 LNHDA and CDR2 SQIVND were looked up in the germline V gene (reference sequence). V is trimmed back by 5 bases and J by 6 bases, and the junction contains 4 bases that no gene match accounts for. Study-level results and caveats: How much clinical and demographic metadata was included differed by source and by participant, and the metadata was provided uncurated.

Sequencing used peripheral blood. The chain is encoded by TRBV19 joined to TRBJ2-1; 10 middle bases align to TRBD2. This TCR was recovered from a woman aged 45-65 years with acute or convalescent COVID-19. The sequenced DNA: TGTGCCAGTAGTCTAGCGGGAGTCTTCAATGAGCAGTTCTTC. This translates into CASSLAGVFNEQFF.